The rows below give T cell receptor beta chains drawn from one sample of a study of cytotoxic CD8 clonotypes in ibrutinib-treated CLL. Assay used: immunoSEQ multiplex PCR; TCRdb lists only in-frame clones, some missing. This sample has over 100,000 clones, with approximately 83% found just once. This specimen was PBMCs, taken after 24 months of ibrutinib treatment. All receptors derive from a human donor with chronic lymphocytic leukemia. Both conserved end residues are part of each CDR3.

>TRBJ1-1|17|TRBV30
CAWKRDSRRGTNTEAFF
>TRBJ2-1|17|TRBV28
CASNGLAGGVPNNEQFF
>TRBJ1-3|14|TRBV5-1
CASSLGTSGNTIYF
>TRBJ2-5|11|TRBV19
CASSIQETQYF
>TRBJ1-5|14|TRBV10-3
CAISERGAGQPQHF
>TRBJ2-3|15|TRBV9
CASSAGLAGADTQYF
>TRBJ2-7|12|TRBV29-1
CSVEVRPYEQYF
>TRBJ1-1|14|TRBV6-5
CASKFTGKNTEAFF
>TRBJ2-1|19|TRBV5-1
CASSYSGTQSGGAYNEQFF
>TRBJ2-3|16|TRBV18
CASSPIQGTIGDTQYF
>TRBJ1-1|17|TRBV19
CASSLDLGPTVSTEAFF
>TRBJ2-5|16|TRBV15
CATSGRTSGIWETQYF
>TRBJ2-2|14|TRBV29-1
CSVERDNPTGELFF
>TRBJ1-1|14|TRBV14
CASSQLTGVTEAFF
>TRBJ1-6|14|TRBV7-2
CASSLWGEKSPLHF
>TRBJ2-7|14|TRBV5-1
CASSFGTGGYEQYF
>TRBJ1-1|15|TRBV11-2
CASNHRGLRDTEAFF
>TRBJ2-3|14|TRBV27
CASRLADVTDTQYF
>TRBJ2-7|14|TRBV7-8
CASSLGGASYEQYF
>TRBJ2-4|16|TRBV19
CASSIWSGVAKNIQYF
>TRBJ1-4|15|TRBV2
CASRLGPEEGEKLFF
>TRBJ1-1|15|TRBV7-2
CASSLYQGAVTEAFF
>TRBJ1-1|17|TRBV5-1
CASSPDRGLSMNTEAFF
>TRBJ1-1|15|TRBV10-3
CAISGAGTGNTEAFF
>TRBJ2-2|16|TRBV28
CASSLLGLVNTGELFF
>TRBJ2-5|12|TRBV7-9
CASSSRAETQYF
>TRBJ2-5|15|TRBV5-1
CASSLSGGKQETQYF
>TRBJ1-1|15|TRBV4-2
CASSQGERQGAGAFF
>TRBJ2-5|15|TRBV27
CASRPSGARQETQYF